This is a list of T cell receptor beta chains from one sample in a study of beta chain features in type 1 diabetes. Using immunoSEQ multiplex PCR, the repertoire was profiled, and TCRdb retains in-frame clones only, with some absent. The table includes around 260,000 clones, roughly 22% detected once. The source material was naive CD4+ T cells from blood. These receptors came from a woman between 40 and 50 years old with type 1 diabetes. The CDR3 runs from the conserved cysteine through the conserved F or W. D genes are given only for firm matches. Not all rows give a size; the values are once, few, many and, for expanded clones, a class.

-	few	TRBJ1-1	TRBV18	TGTGCCAGCTCACTCGACAGCATGAACACTGAAGCTTTCTTT	CASSLDSMNTEAFF
-	-	TRBJ1-1	TRBV10-2	TGCGCCAGCAGCACCGGGGGAGAGGGGCAGACTGAAGCTTTCTTT	CASSTGGEGQTEAFF
-	few	TRBJ2-1	TRBV7-9	TGTGCCAGCAGCTTCGGGGGTCCCGTCAATGAGCAGTTCTTC	CASSFGGPVNEQFF
-	few	TRBJ2-5	TRBV15	TGTGCCACCAGCAGAGTGGAGGGGCAAGAGACCCAGTACTTC	CATSRVEGQETQYF
-	few	TRBJ2-3	TRBV29-1	TGCAGCGTTGAGGTAGGAGGAGCTCGCACAGATACGCAGTATTTT	CSVEVGGARTDTQYF
-	-	TRBJ1-1	TRBV11-1	TGTGCCAGCAGCTTAGGCTCTTATCCGGGTAACACTGAAGCTTTCTTT	CASSLGSYPGNTEAFF
TRBD1	-	TRBJ2-3	TRBV9	TGTGCCAGCAGCGGGACAGGGCTCACAGATACGCAGTATTTT	CASSGTGLTDTQYF
-	-	TRBJ2-5	TRBV28	TGTGCCAGCAGTTCCTACCCCCAGGGCCACCAAGAGACCCAGTACTTC	CASSSYPQGHQETQYF
TRBD1	-	TRBJ1-2	TRBV29-1	TGCAGCGGGAGACAGGGGACGCTTGGGGGCTACACCTTC	CSGRQGTLGGYTF
TRBD2	-	TRBJ2-2	TRBV5-1	TGCGCCAGCAGCTTACTAGCGGGGGCCATCACCGGGGAGCTGTTTTTT	CASSLLAGAITGELFF
TRBD1	once	TRBJ1-5	TRBV6-6	TGTGCCAGCTTTTCGGGACGACAGGGATCCAATCAGCCCCAGCATTTT	CASFSGRQGSNQPQHF
-	-	TRBJ2-3	TRBV20-1	TGCAGTGGTGGAGGAGCAGATACGCAGTATTTT	CSGGGADTQYF
TRBD1	-	TRBJ2-5	TRBV5-8	TGTGCCAGCAGCTCGGGACAGGGGGCCCCCGGGGAGACCCAGTACTTC	CASSSGQGAPGETQYF
-	-	TRBJ1-5	TRBV18	TGTGCCAGCTCACCAGTGCAGGGAGGTCAGCCCCAGCATTTT	CASSPVQGGQPQHF
TRBD1	-	TRBJ1-1	TRBV5-6	TGTGCCAGCAGCTTGGCCGGGCCAGGGGGCACTGAAGCTTTCTTT	CASSLAGPGGTEAFF
-	few	TRBJ2-3	TRBV18	TGTGCCAGCTCCCCCCTCGAGGGCTACACAGATACGCAGTATTTT	CASSPLEGYTDTQYF
-	few	TRBJ2-7	TRBV10-3	TGTGCCATCAGCCCCCAGGGAATTGGGCCCTACGAGCAGTACTTC	CAISPQGIGPYEQYF
TRBD2	-	TRBJ2-2	TRBV25-1	TGTGCCAGCAGCGTCGGTAGCGGGGGTTACACCGGGGAGCTGTTTTTT	CASSVGSGGYTGELFF
-	-	TRBJ2-7	TRBV30	TGTGCCTGGAGTGTAGGAGCCTACGAGCAGTACTTC	CAWSVGAYEQYF
TRBD2	-	TRBJ2-5	TRBV15	TGTGCCACCAGCAGAGATCGAGCGGGAGTATCGGAGACCCAGTACTTC	CATSRDRAGVSETQYF
-	-	TRBJ1-1	TRBV12-5	TGTGCTAGTGGTTCAGCCGCCGGGGGGACTGAAGCTTTCTTT	CASGSAAGGTEAFF
-	few	TRBJ2-5	TRBV20-1	TGCAGTGCTAGTGCGGAGACCCAGTACTTC	CSASAETQYF
-	few	TRBJ2-1	TRBV9	TGTGCCAGCAGCGTAGCGAGCTCCTACAATGAGCAGTTCTTC	CASSVASSYNEQFF
TRBD1	few	TRBJ2-1	TRBV19	TGTGCCAGTAGTATACCGGGACAGGGGTCCTACAATGAGCAGTTCTTC	CASSIPGQGSYNEQFF
TRBD1	-	TRBJ1-5	TRBV28	TGTGCCAGCAGAGCCGGGACAGGGGGGTCTAATCAGCCCCAGCATTTT	CASRAGTGGSNQPQHF
-	few	TRBJ1-5	TRBV2	TGTGCCAGCAGTGACAGTTATAGCAATCAGCCCCAGCATTTT	CASSDSYSNQPQHF
TRBD1	few	TRBJ2-7	TRBV28	TGTGCCAGCAGTCGCCGGGACAGGGGGTACGAGCAGTACTTC	CASSRRDRGYEQYF
-	-	TRBJ1-2	TRBV25-1	TGTGCCAGCAGTGGAGCTGGGGGAGGTTATGCCTACACCTTC	CASSGAGGGYAYTF